This entry features one TCR beta chain sequence. This entry is derived from a study of blood T cell repertoires in COVID-19. The data were produced by immunoSEQ multiplex PCR, yet TCRdb's version contains in-frame clones alone and is incomplete. The sample has approximately 440,000 clones; 90% are singletons. Germline V lookup: CDR1 LNHNV, CDR2 YYDKDF (reference sequence). Unmatched junction bases numbered 6, after V lost 3 bases and J lost 5 bases. The CDR3 covers 15 residues. Sequencing was done on a sample of PBMCs or T cells enriched from blood (not recorded which). The source is a man between 18 and 29 years old who had recovered from COVID-19. The V gene is TRBV15, the J gene TRBJ2-5, with TRBD2 matching over 10 bases. The CDR3 loop reads CATSREAGGRETQYF. CDR3 sequence (DNA): TGTGCCACCAGCAGGGAAGCGGGGGGGCGGGAGACCCAGTACTTC.